Following are 23 T cell receptor beta chains from one sample sequenced in a study of T cell changes during pregnancy in multiple sclerosis. The assay was immunoSEQ multiplex PCR, and TCRdb's table has in-frame clones only and misses some. The sample consists of approximately 41,000 clones, approximately 94% of them appearing once. The sample consisted of CD4+ T cells from peripheral blood mononuclear cells, taken in the second trimester of pregnancy. These receptors were obtained from a female donor with multiple sclerosis, enrolled in a pregnancy study.

The chain combines TRBV28 with TRBJ2-7, with 12 nucleotides matching TRBD2. The CDR3 sequence is 17 residues long. Germline V gives CDR1 MDHEN, CDR2 SYDVKM. V trimming: 8 bases; J trimming: 2 bases; junction bases outside the gene matches: 13. This chain's CDR3 is CASGRLAGVVGTYEQYF. CDR3 DNA sequence: TGTGCCAGCGGGAGACTAGCGGGAGTTGTGGGGACCTACGAGCAGTACTTC.

This chain links TRBV29-1 with TRBJ2-7; TRBD1 is a possible D gene (5 bases). Germline V gives CDR1 SQVTM, CDR2 ANQGSEA. This CDR3 has 13 amino acids. V was clipped by 5 bases and J by 3 bases, with 14 bases between them. DNA for the CDR3: TGCAGCGTTTCGAAAGGGGTAAACTACGAGCAGTACTTC. Its translation: CSVSKGVNYEQYF.

The chain joins TRBV10-3 to TRBJ2-5; 9 nucleotides match TRBD2. Germline V gene sequence: CDR1 ENHRY, CDR2 SYGVKD. With 2 bases clipped from V and 5 bases from J, the junction kept 6 bases outside the gene matches. CDR3 length: 15 residues. The CDR3: CAISEPRGGLETQYF. CDR3 nucleotides: TGTGCCATCAGTGAGCCGCGGGGGGGACTGGAGACCCAGTACTTC.

V usage is TRBV19 and J usage is TRBJ1-6; 9 nucleotides match TRBD1. The CDR3 consists of 18 residues. Germline loops: CDR1 LNHDA, CDR2 SQIVND (reference sequence). The J segment lost 7 bases and the V segment lost 3 bases, leaving 13 bases of the junction unmatched. CDR3 in amino acids: CASSISLIQGAMNSPLHF. CDR3 nucleotides: TGTGCCAGTAGTATCTCCCTAATACAGGGGGCGATGAATTCACCCCTCCACTTT.

This clone was counted between two and nine times. The rearrangement joins TRBV2 to TRBJ1-1; TRBD1 matches at 8 bases. Germline V gene data show CDR1 as SNHLY and CDR2 as FYNNEI. This CDR3 has 11 amino acids. V trimming: 11 bases; J trimming: 7 bases; junction bases outside the gene matches: 6. CDR3 protein: CAVDRGREAFF. The CDR3, as DNA: TGTGCCGTCGACAGGGGCCGTGAAGCTTTCTTT. Full variable domain (outside the CDR3, taken from reference TRBV2 and TRBJ1-1): EPEVTQTPSHQVTQMGQEVILRCVPISNHLYFYWYRQILGQKVEFLVSFYNNEISEKSEIFDDQFSVERPDGSNFTLKIRSTKLEDSAMYFCAVDRGREAFFGQGTRLTVV.

The V gene is TRBV27, the J gene TRBJ2-7; D is uncertain. The length of the CDR3 is 14 residues. Looked up from germline, CDR1 is MNHEY and CDR2 is SMNVEV (reference sequence). V gave up 6 bases and J gave up 2 bases, with 14 bases separating them. For the CDR3, the DNA is TGTGCCAGCAGCTTTATAGACATGACCTACGAGCAGTACTTC. Translating gives CASSFIDMTYEQYF.

CDR3 residues: CASSLAGAPEAFF. As DNA, the CDR3 is TGTGCCAGCAGCTTAGCGGGAGCCCCTGAAGCTTTCTTT. V and J are TRBV7-9 and TRBJ1-1, with D uncertain. This CDR3 contains 13 residues. Germline V gives CDR1 SEHNR, CDR2 FQNEAQ (reference sequence). Trimming pared 0 bases from V and 6 bases from J, leaving 8 bases between.

V is TRBV19 and J is TRBJ1-1, with TRBD1 as a possible D gene (5 bases). Germline CDR1 and CDR2: LNHDA and SQIVND (reference sequence). Trimming took off 0 bases at V and 4 bases at J, with 12 bases between the two ends. This CDR3 region has 15 residues. CDR3 DNA: TGTGCCAGTAGTATAGATCGGGCAGGGCCCACTGAAGCTTTCTTT. This codes for CASSIDRAGPTEAFF.

This clone appeared once. CDR3 DNA: TGTGCCAGCAGCTTGGTAGGCGGGGCGGTGTTCTTC. Translation: CASSLVGGAVFF. The rearrangement joins TRBV5-4 to TRBJ2-1; tentative D call: TRBD2 (6 bases). Germline-derived CDR1 and CDR2 are SGHNT and YYREEE (reference sequence). CDR3 length: 12 amino acids. The V gene lost 0 bases and the J gene lost 15 bases, with 13 bases spanning the gap.

This clone came up once. The chain has TRBV2 and TRBJ2-5; 8 bases align to TRBD1. In germline, CDR1 is SNHLY, CDR2 FYNNEI. There are 11 residues in the CDR3. V trimming: 8 bases; J trimming: 4 bases; junction bases outside the gene matches: 0. CDR3 DNA sequence: TGTGCCAGCGACAGGGGAGAGACCCAGTACTTC. It specifies CASDRGETQYF.

The chain recombines TRBV5-1 with TRBJ2-3; 7 bases match TRBD1. Germline V gene sequence: CDR1 SGHRS, CDR2 YFSETQ. V was pared by 4 bases and J by 1 base, with 3 bases of the junction left unmatched. This CDR3 has 14 amino acids. Here the CDR3 DNA reads TGCGCCAGCAGCGGTGGGACAGGCACAGATACGCAGTATTTT. Translation: CASSGGTGTDTQYF.

CDR3 bases: TGTGCCAGCAGCTTTAGACAGGGGAGTGGCGAGCAGTACTTC. Translating gives CASSFRQGSGEQYF. The V gene is TRBV7-9, the J gene TRBJ2-7; the match to TRBD1 covers 8 bases. After removal of 3 bases from V and 6 bases from J, the junction contained 7 bases not matched to a gene. The CDR3 runs to 14 residues. The germline V gene encodes CDR1 SEHNR and CDR2 FQNEAQ (reference sequence). Full variable domain (rest looked up from reference TRBV7-9 and TRBJ2-7): DTGVSQNPRHKITKRGQNVTFRCDPISEHNRLYWYRQTLGQGPEFLTYFQNEAQLEKSRLLSDRFSAERPKGSFSTLEIQRTEQGDSAMYLCASSFRQGSGEQYFGPGTRLTVT.

The chain links TRBV5-4 to TRBJ2-2, with 11 bases fitting TRBD2. Germline-derived CDR1 and CDR2 are SGHNT and YYREEE (reference sequence). Unmatched junction bases numbered 16, after V lost 3 bases and J lost 3 bases. The CDR3 is made up of 20 amino acids. The CDR3 loop reads CASSSGLAGHGTPHTGELFF. The CDR3 nucleotides read TGTGCCAGCAGCTCCGGACTAGCGGGCCATGGAACCCCCCACACCGGGGAGCTGTTTTTT.

The rearrangement uses TRBV15 and TRBJ2-1, with 10 nucleotides matching TRBD2. The ends lost 4 bases at V and 4 bases at J; junction bases unmatched: 4. The length of the CDR3 is 15 residues. Germline CDR1 reads LNHNV; CDR2 reads YYDKDF (reference sequence). The CDR3 nucleotides are TGTGCCACCAGCAAGGGACTAGCGAGTTACAATGAGCAGTTCTTC. This codes for CATSKGLASYNEQFF.

This chain connects TRBV28 to TRBJ1-1; tentatively, D is TRBD1 (6 bases). This CDR3 is built from 12 residues. V lost 9 bases to trimming and J lost 2 bases, with 10 bases between them. Germline V gene sequence: CDR1 MDHEN, CDR2 SYDVKM. Here the CDR3 reads CASGTLNTEAFF. DNA for the CDR3: TGTGCCAGTGGGACACTAAACACTGAAGCTTTCTTT.

The V gene is TRBV19, the J gene TRBJ1-4; a weak D match, TRBD1 (5 bases). Germline values: CDR1 LNHDA, CDR2 SQIVND (reference sequence). The CDR3 runs 17 residues. Trimming pared 4 bases from V and 0 bases from J, leaving 15 bases between. The CDR3 protein is CASSSGGRGTTNEKLFF. The DNA of the CDR3 is TGTGCCAGTAGTAGCGGCGGGAGGGGAACAACTAATGAAAAACTGTTTTTT.

V is TRBV6-1 and J is TRBJ2-1, with TRBD2 matching 9 bases. CDR3 length equals 14 residues. Germline V gene data show CDR1 as MNHNS and CDR2 as SASEGT. The J segment lost 8 bases and the V segment lost 7 bases, leaving 9 bases of the junction unmatched. CDR3 protein: CASTISGGTDEQFF. The CDR3, as DNA: TGTGCCAGCACCATTAGCGGGGGTACTGATGAGCAGTTCTTC.

V and J are TRBV19 and TRBJ1-5; 7 bases match TRBD1. The CDR3 sequence is 15 residues long. CDR1 is LNHDA and CDR2 is SQIVND in the germline V gene (reference sequence). V lost 8 bases to trimming and J lost 1 base; unmatched junction nucleotides: 8. CDR3 in DNA: TGTGCCAGTCGAGACAGGGCCAAAAGCAATCAGCCCCAGCATTTT. Encoded protein: CASRDRAKSNQPQHF.

The V gene is TRBV9, the J gene TRBJ2-2; D unclear. The CDR3 extends over 15 amino acids. Germline CDR1 SGDLS, CDR2 YYNGEE. The V and J ends lost 1 base and 2 bases respectively, with 9 bases between them. This chain's CDR3 is CASSVWADNTGELFF. The CDR3 DNA is TGTGCCAGCAGCGTATGGGCTGATAACACCGGGGAGCTGTTTTTT.

The CDR3: CASSRGAAGGEAFF. Here the CDR3 DNA reads TGTGCCAGCTCCCGGGGAGCCGCTGGAGGTGAAGCTTTCTTT. The J gene is TRBJ1-1, the V gene TRBV18; D ambiguous. Trimming took 6 bases from V and 7 from J, leaving 18 bases between them. Germline lookup yields CDR1 KGHSH and CDR2 LQKENI. CDR3 length: 14 amino acids.

J is TRBJ2-5 and V is TRBV5-4, with D perhaps matching TRBD2 (5 bases). The CDR3 spans 13 residues. CDR1 is SGHNT, CDR2 YYREEE, per germline (reference sequence). V was cut by 0 bases and J by 4 bases, with 7 bases left in between. CDR3 bases: TGTGCCAGCAGCTTGGAGGCGGGAGAGACCCAGTACTTC. The encoded protein is CASSLEAGETQYF.

This clone has only one observation. V usage is TRBV18 and J usage is TRBJ1-2; perhaps TRBD1 as D (5 bases). V shed 3 bases and J shed 5 bases, with 16 bases lying between them. Germline values: CDR1 KGHSH, CDR2 LQKENI. The CDR3 covers 15 residues. This chain's CDR3 is CASSPDGGVEYGYTF. CDR3 DNA sequence: TGTGCCAGCTCACCCGACGGAGGGGTAGAGTATGGCTACACCTTC.

The V call is TRBV18, the J call TRBJ1-2; TRBD1 agrees at 9 bases. The J segment lost 1 base and the V segment lost 0 bases, leaving 0 bases of the junction unmatched. Germline V gene sequence: CDR1 KGHSH, CDR2 LQKENI. CDR3 length: 15 amino acids. CDR3 DNA: TGTGCCAGCTCACCACCGGGACAGGGTAACTATGGCTACACCTTC. It specifies CASSPPGQGNYGYTF.